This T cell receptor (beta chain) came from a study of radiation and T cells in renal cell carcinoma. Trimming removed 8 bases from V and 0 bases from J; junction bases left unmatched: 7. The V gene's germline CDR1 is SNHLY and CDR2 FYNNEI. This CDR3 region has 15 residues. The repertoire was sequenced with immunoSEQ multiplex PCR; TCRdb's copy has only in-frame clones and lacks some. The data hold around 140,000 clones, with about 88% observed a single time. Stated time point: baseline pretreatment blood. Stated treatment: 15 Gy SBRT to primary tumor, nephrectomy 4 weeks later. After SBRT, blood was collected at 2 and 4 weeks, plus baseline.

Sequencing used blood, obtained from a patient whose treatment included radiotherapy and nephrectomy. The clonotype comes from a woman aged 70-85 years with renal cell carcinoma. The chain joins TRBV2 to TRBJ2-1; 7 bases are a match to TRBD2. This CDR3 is CASLLPGGSYNEQFF. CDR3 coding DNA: TGTGCCAGCCTACTTCCGGGGGGCTCCTACAATGAGCAGTTCTTC.